The present T cell receptor beta chain was sequenced within a study of cytomegalovirus exposure and HLA in healthy donors (dated 2017 in TCRdb). In the study overall: According to an earlier analysis of several hundred of the donors, 150 million to 200 million T cells yielded 117 million unique TCR beta sequences and 250 to 350 Gb of sequence data. The later analysis used no new phenotypic data to find candidate immune exposures, relying instead on TCR beta sequences and their occurrence across donors. In a later genetic analysis, genome-wide SNP genotypes for about three fifths of the roughly 670 donors were used, and that subset was treated as a discovery cohort. An early release covering about 600 HLA-typed donors comprised about 300 gigabases of sequencing data and around 80 million unique TCR sequences. The study profiled the T cell repertoires of about 640 subjects by immunosequencing and related them to cytomegalovirus serostatus. Donor age, sex, ethnicity and CMV serostatus were collected together with the repertoire data. High-throughput TCR immunosequencing, statistical association of individual TCRs with disease status, and machine learning were combined to predict cytomegalovirus infection status. Every repertoire in the discovery cohort had been generated on one and the same sequencing platform. The study aimed to test whether signatures of past pathogen exposure could be identified by cataloging public T cell receptors. About five DR-DQ haplotypes were handled as single units for association and clustering because linkage in the cohort was strong. Along with the roughly 700-subject first cohort, a separate validation cohort of 120 different subjects was used. HLA typing covered class I and class II loci at four-digit resolution. An earlier analysis of 587 of the donors applied high-throughput TCR beta sequencing to assess whether each TCR beta V gene segment acted as functional or pseudogenic. A later analysis re-examined previously published TCR beta repertoires from just over 650 donors and added high-resolution HLA genotyping to investigate patterns of TCR occurrence. Among 398 genotyped donors of the cohort, an average of around 250,000 unique TCR beta nucleotide sequences was sequenced per donor, of which approximately 19% were non-productive. Among the roughly 400 genotyped donors, around 81% belonged to the genetic ancestry cluster associated with self-reported Caucasian donors. The number of typed donors differed by locus: about 620-640 for A, B, C, DRB1 and DQB1; some 500 for DQA1; approximately 610 for DPA1; and roughly 470 for DPB1. Study-wide findings and limitations: In a later genetic analysis, a missense DCLRE1C variant was associated with V-gene and J-gene trimming of TCR beta chains, and the association was replicated in an independent cohort. The presence/absence analyses assumed that sequencing depth was roughly uniform across donors, and that assumption may not be true. Compared with the roughly 720-donor mean, donors in an Asian-associated ancestry cluster had fewer N-insertions in productive TCRs, according to a later genetic analysis. Strong co-occurrence of HLA alleles, especially DR and DQ, made assigning TCR associations to individual alleles difficult. Because counts were too low, seventeen rarely observed V segments, including chromosome 9 orphons, were left out of the earlier analysis of 587 of the donors. A later analysis found that TCR association rates varied across HLA loci, with DRB1 alleles showing the most associated TCRs and HLA-C alleles the fewest. Most CMV-associated TCR beta chains appeared to be HLA-restricted in a later analysis, and the HLA associations seemed to be driven largely by CMV exposure. In a later analysis, some 18,000 TCR beta sequences were associated with specific HLA alleles at a false discovery rate of 0.05. Only TCR beta chains were sequenced in this cohort, and the absence of alpha or paired-chain data limited detectable features. Linkage disequilibrium might explain the correlated functional status among segregating V segments, but an unknown experimental factor could not be excluded. Broadly in line with IMGT annotations, most TCR beta V segments showed up in productive rearrangements about 87% or about 30% of the time in an earlier analysis of under 700 of the donors. Cytomegalovirus status was reported to be diagnosed by the classifier with high specificity and sensitivity in both the original and validation cohorts. HLA typing was unavailable for some donors at each locus, so association tests used only the typed subset. In the study, 150 to 200 TCR beta chains were listed as associated with cytomegalovirus. A group of highly shared sequence variants was considered likely to be a technical artifact of the sequencing pipeline. Some IMGT-functional V segments, including TRBV6-2 and TRBV6-3, could not be distinguished by the 87-base-pair reads and were therefore excluded. In a later analysis, several top co-occurrence clusters were reported to appear linked to parvovirus B19, influenza, CMV and Epstein-Barr virus. Most TCR sequences were observed very rarely across donors, whereas some public TCRs were present in many individuals. For the cohort, immune exposure information was limited to CMV serostatus. Compared with equally common non-associated chains, HLA-associated TCR beta chains in a later analysis were more clonally expanded and had lower generation probabilities. It was suggested by the authors that the approach could potentially be generalized to other disease states and immunological phenotypes. A few of the identified cytomegalovirus-associated TCR beta chains were confirmed in vitro to be specific for cytomegalovirus antigens. A further reported finding was that TCR beta sequences accurately predicted the HLA-A and HLA-B alleles for most subjects in the first cohort.

Receptor amplification or capture employed the immunoSEQ multiplex PCR assay. For the multiplex PCR, a mixture combining 60 forward primers for TCR Vbeta segments and 13 reverse primers for TCR Jbeta segments was used. A multiplex PCR assay on genomic DNA amplified the CDR3 region of rearranged TCR beta genes. Amplified TCR beta libraries were sequenced as 87-base-pair reads on the Illumina HiSeq System. The authors processed their data as follows. A later analysis counted approximately 76 million unique TCR beta chains across the 500 to 850 repertoires, and some 11 million of these chains were shared by at least two donors. Raw reads were error-corrected and collapsed into unique sequences with a nearest-neighbor algorithm that merged closely related sequences to remove PCR and sequencing errors. V, D and J gene segments were assigned by aligning CDR3 sequences to IMGT reference sequences. Each retained sequence needed at least a six-nucleotide match to both a V gene segment and a J gene segment. Rearrangements were called productive when the CDR3 lacked stop codons and stayed in frame with V and J; all others were non-productive. Following IMGT convention, CDR3 was defined as the stretch from the second conserved V-encoded cysteine up to the conserved J-encoded phenylalanine. In an earlier analysis of approximately 590 of the donors, sequences lacking an unambiguous match to a single V gene segment were excluded. In an earlier analysis of almost 600 of the donors, a V segment was called functional when productive rearrangements were above 56.7%, and segregating when the standard deviation between donors exceeded 5%. A statistical classification framework was built for diagnosing cytomegalovirus status from the catalog of TCR beta chain sequences. V and J gene assignment, in a later analysis, came from comparing TCR nucleotide sequences with IMGT/GENE-DB human TR gene sequences. The TCRdist pipeline was used in a later analysis to assign CDR3 sequences and most-parsimonious VDJ recombination scenarios. In a later analysis, each TCR beta chain was defined by its CDR3 amino acid sequence together with its V-gene family, and reads without a unique V-gene family were excluded. To address suspected cross-contamination and a sequencing artifact, a later analysis removed around 600 highly shared, low-generation-probability nucleotide sequences. For each public chain, a later analysis derived a clonal expansion index from normalized ranks of inferred template counts within each repertoire. In a later analysis, generation probabilities were computed with a VDJ recombination model fitted to out-of-frame rearrangements, and the resulting probabilities were checked against IGoR. In a later analysis, hypergeometric tests were used to score TCR-TCR, TCR-HLA and TCR-CMV co-occurrence, with a repertoire-size bias correction applied to TCR pairs. In a later analysis, false discovery rates were estimated by permuting HLA or CMV assignments 20 times. In a later analysis, co-occurring TCRs were grouped with DBSCAN, and TCRdist sequence similarity was added when clustering was performed within HLA-allele-positive subsets. Repertoires with fewer than 30,000 or more than 120,000 public chains, plus five repertoires with anomalous nucleotide sharing, were excluded from co-occurrence clustering. Here the immuneACCESS table is served through TCRdb, limited to in-frame sequences with V and J called. Missing clones are a known gap in these copies; in checked studies unresolved V genes cover under half, and the rest lacks a known reason. V and J calls and clone size follow that table, whereas D and trimming were derived from the DNA. The sample table contains 65,000 to 85,000 clones; only one count was recorded for about a tenth of them. The top ten constitute approximately 23% of the sample.

The germline V gene provides CDR1 MNHNS and CDR2 SASEGT. Trimming costs V 3 bases and J 8 bases, and their ends lie 10 bases apart. The CDR3, cysteine through phenylalanine, is 12 amino acids long. The sequence is cut down to CDR3 DNA, 36 bases in frame from base 1. In total, over 600 healthy bone marrow donors made up the cohort. At the time of sampling, every cohort member was nominally healthy, though immune exposures that went unrecorded were likely present. The donor tested CMV seropositive, placing the donor among the roughly 300 seropositive members of the cohort. A peripheral blood sample was provided by each donor, and peripheral blood mononuclear cells were used for TCR beta sequencing. The Qiagen DNeasy Blood Extraction Kit was used to extract genomic DNA from the blood cell samples. This clone has only a few counts. Which antigen it targets is not known. No quality values exist for individual bases; no much larger clone is one base distant.

The sequenced sample was PBMCs. The chain uses TRBV6-1 and TRBJ1-1; TRBD1 might be the D gene, on 6 matching bases. The origin of this receptor is a man between 60 and 75 years old in good health and CMV-seropositive. CDR3 sequence: CASSDHRVEAFF. The sequenced DNA: TGTGCCAGCAGTGACCACAGGGTCGAAGCTTTCTTT.